This entry lists 25 T cell receptor beta chains sequenced from one sample in a study of blood T cell repertoires in COVID-19. TCRdb's copy holds only in-frame clones and misses some; the assay was immunoSEQ multiplex PCR. Of some 80,000 clones in the sample, under 90% were seen once. The sequenced material came from peripheral blood. The receptors stem from a human donor in a cohort sampled during active COVID-19.

This clone appeared a single time. The gene calls are TRBV19 and TRBJ1-5; D is ambiguous. This CDR3 comprises 15 residues. Trimming cost V 1 base and J 3 bases, with 10 bases left between them. CDR1 LNHDA and CDR2 SQIVND come from the germline V gene (reference sequence). CDR3 nucleotide sequence: TGTGCCAGTAGTATAGTCCGAAGAGACAATCAGCCCCAGCATTTT. This codes for CASSIVRRDNQPQHF. Full variable domain (remainder filled in from reference TRBV19 and TRBJ1-5): DGGITQSPKYLFRKEGQNVTLSCEQNLNHDAMYWYRQDPGQGLRLIYYSQIVNDFQKGDIAEGYSVSREKKESFPLTVTSAQKNPTAFYLCASSIVRRDNQPQHFGDGTRLSIL.

This chain links TRBV5-1 with TRBJ1-4, with 9 bases fitting TRBD1. The CDR3 runs to 15 residues. Unmatched junction bases numbered 6, after V lost 4 bases and J lost 5 bases. The germline CDR1 and CDR2 sequences are SGHRS and YFSETQ. This CDR3 is CASSGPGTGNEKLFF. The CDR3 bases are TGCGCCAGCAGCGGACCCGGGACAGGGAATGAAAAACTGTTTTTT.

CDR3 in amino acids: CASSQSVATNEKLFF. The CDR3 DNA follows: TGTGCCAGCAGCCAGTCGGTTGCAACTAATGAAAAACTGTTTTTT. The V call is TRBV3-1 (or the pseudogene TRBV3-2), the J call TRBJ1-4; D uncertain. The germline gives CDR1 LGHDT, CDR2 YNNKEL (reference sequence). The CDR3 has 15 residues. Deletions cut 3 bases from V and 0 bases from J, with 8 bases between.

The rearrangement joins TRBV2 to TRBJ1-5; D remains ambiguous. Deletions cut 6 bases from V and 11 bases from J, with 14 bases between. The length of the CDR3 is 12 residues. Germline CDR1 SNHLY, CDR2 FYNNEI. CDR3 residues: CASSYDTPAQHF. DNA for the CDR3: TGTGCCAGCAGCTACGACACTCCGGCCCAGCATTTT.

The rearrangement links TRBV2 to TRBJ1-3; D possibly corresponds to TRBD1 (5 bases). The CDR3 has 12 amino acids. The germline V gene encodes CDR1 SNHLY and CDR2 FYNNEI. V was clipped by 4 bases and J by 7 bases, with 8 bases between them. CDR3: CASSGGLNTIYF. In DNA, the CDR3 is TGTGCCAGCAGTGGGGGCCTTAACACCATATATTTT.

In its sample, this clone was seen once. The chain is built from TRBV18 and TRBJ1-1; 7 nucleotides agree with TRBD1. Germline V gives CDR1 KGHSH, CDR2 LQKENI. V gave up 4 bases and J gave up 6 bases; unmatched junction bases: 5. This CDR3 has 13 residues. The CDR3 bases are TGTGCCAGCTCACAAGGACAGGTCTCTGAAGCTTTCTTT. It is translated as CASSQGQVSEAFF.

J is TRBJ2-7 and V is TRBV3-1 (or the pseudogene TRBV3-2), with 10 bases fitting TRBD1. Germline lookup yields CDR1 LGHDT and CDR2 YNNKEL (reference sequence). The CDR3 consists of 15 residues. The V segment lost 8 bases and the J segment 3 bases; nucleotides outside the gene matches: 10. CDR3 in amino acids: CASSRGGTGDYEQYF. CDR3 coding DNA: TGTGCCAGCTCCAGGGGCGGGACAGGGGACTACGAGCAGTACTTC.

The chain combines TRBV7-6 with TRBJ2-7; D is possibly TRBD1 (6 bases). This CDR3 comprises 16 residues. Germline V CDR1 and CDR2: SGHVS, FNYEAQ. V was clipped by 0 bases and J by 1 base, with 13 bases between them. The CDR3 DNA is TGTGCCAGCAGCTTAGCGGACAGCTATTTATCCTACGAGCAGTACTTC. Translated: CASSLADSYLSYEQYF.

The CDR3 loop reads CASSYRMMGQYRGKHYGYTF. CDR3 DNA sequence: TGTGCCAGCAGTTACCGGATGATGGGACAGTATCGGGGGAAACACTATGGCTACACCTTC. The chain couples TRBV6-2 or TRBV6-3 to TRBJ1-2; TRBD1 matches at 7 bases. V lost 2 bases to trimming and J lost 3 bases; unmatched junction nucleotides: 21. Looked up from germline, CDR1 is MNHEY and CDR2 is SVGEGT. This CDR3 contains 20 residues.

V usage is TRBV6-5 and J usage is TRBJ2-7, with 7 bases lining up with TRBD2. This CDR3 has 14 residues. J was trimmed by 2 bases and V by 6 bases; bases with no gene match: 7. Germline V lookup: CDR1 MNHEY, CDR2 SVGAGI. The CDR3: CASSPGGTTYEQYF. The CDR3, as DNA: TGTGCCAGCAGCCCCGGGGGGACTACCTACGAGCAGTACTTC.

The rearrangement joins TRBV5-4 to TRBJ1-2, with TRBD1 identical over 7 bases. Germline V CDR1 and CDR2: SGHNT, YYREEE (reference sequence). V shed 3 bases, J shed 0 bases, and the junction held 2 bases outside the gene matches. CDR3 length: 14 amino acids. The CDR3 region has the DNA TGTGCCAGCAGCTCGGGACAGTCTAACTATGGCTACACCTTC. Its protein is CASSSGQSNYGYTF. The full variable domain, completed using reference TRBV5-4 and TRBJ1-2, is ETGVTQSPTHLIKTRGQQVTLRCSSQSGHNTVSWYQQALGQGPQFIFQYYREEENGRGNFPPRFSGLQFPNYSSELNVNALELDDSALYLCASSSGQSNYGYTFGSGTRLTVV.

This chain connects TRBV24-1 to TRBJ2-1, with TRBD2 identical over 9 bases. The ends lost 9 bases at V and 6 bases at J; junction bases unmatched: 8. The CDR3 covers 14 residues. CDR1 and CDR2 (germline): KGHDR, SFDVKD. DNA for the CDR3: TGTGCCACCGGAGGGGGTAGCGGGAGCAATGAGCAGTTCTTC. Protein product: CATGGGSGSNEQFF.

CDR3 DNA sequence: TGTGCCATCAGTGAGAGTACAAATACGCAGTATTTT. This codes for CAISESTNTQYF. V and J are TRBV10-3 and TRBJ2-3; D unresolved. Germline assignment: CDR1 ENHRY and CDR2 SYGVKD. The ends were cut back, 2 bases at V and 7 bases at J, with 7 bases in the middle. The CDR3 length is 12 residues.

CDR3 sequence reads: CASTDRLAGIYEQYF. The DNA of the CDR3 is TGTGCCAGCACAGATCGGCTAGCGGGAATCTACGAGCAGTACTTC. The genes are TRBV7-8 and TRBJ2-7; 9 bases align to TRBD2. CDR1 SGHVS and CDR2 FQNEAQ come from the germline V gene. There are 15 residues in the CDR3. The trim removed 7 bases at V and 3 bases at J, leaving 10 bases unmatched.

The chain carries TRBV10-1 and TRBJ2-1, with TRBD2 identical over 7 bases. This CDR3 region has 15 residues. The V gene's germline CDR1 is WNHNN and CDR2 SYGVQD (reference sequence). V shed 0 bases and J 9 bases; nucleotides not matched to a gene: 8. In nucleotides, the CDR3 is TGCGCCAGCAGTGAGTCAAGGGCGGGAGCTGGTGAGCAGTTCTTC. Translating gives CASSESRAGAGEQFF.

The chain combines TRBV5-1 with TRBJ2-7; 11 nucleotides line up with TRBD2. Trimming at V came to 4 bases and at J to 3 bases, leaving 3 bases not matched to a gene. The CDR3 runs to 14 residues. CDR1 and CDR2 (germline): SGHRS, YFSETQ. The CDR3 reads CASSPTSGGYEQYF. For the CDR3, the DNA is TGCGCCAGCAGCCCTACTAGCGGGGGCTACGAGCAGTACTTC.

The rearrangement joins TRBV7-2 to TRBJ1-2; D is possibly TRBD1 (6 bases). The V and J ends lost 7 bases and 4 bases respectively, with 19 bases between them. This CDR3 is built from 15 residues. Germline V CDR1 and CDR2: SGHTA, FQGNSA. The CDR3: CASNLGGAQIYGYTF. DNA of the CDR3: TGTGCCAGCAACCTGGGGGGGGCGCAGATCTATGGCTACACCTTC.

CDR3 DNA sequence: TGTGCCAGCAGCTGGGGGCGGACCCAAGAGACCCAGTACTTC. It yields the protein CASSWGRTQETQYF. The chain joins TRBV5-5 to TRBJ2-5; tentatively, D is TRBD1 (6 bases). Germline-derived CDR1 and CDR2 are SGHKS and YYEKEE (reference sequence). The CDR3 length is 14 residues. The V end was cut by 3 bases, the J end by 1 base, with 10 bases between.

This clone was seen a single time. The CDR3 reads CASRVGGVQPQHF. CDR3 nucleotide sequence: TGTGCCAGCAGGGTGGGGGGGGTCCAGCCCCAGCATTTT. The chain employs TRBV2 and TRBJ1-5; D is possibly TRBD1 (5 bases). The ends were cut back, 6 bases at V and 7 bases at J, with 13 bases in the middle. Germline loops: CDR1 SNHLY, CDR2 FYNNEI. CDR3 length equals 13 residues.

The chain joins TRBV7-8 to TRBJ2-2; 9 bases map to TRBD1. Germline CDR1 SGHVS, CDR2 FQNEAQ. The J segment lost 7 bases and the V segment lost 6 bases, leaving 9 bases of the junction unmatched. The CDR3 totals 15 residues. The CDR3, as DNA: TGTGCCAGCAGGTCACAGGGGGCTGATAGCGGGGAGCTGTTTTTT. It translates to CASRSQGADSGELFF.

This sequence joins TRBV5-1 and TRBJ2-3; 13 nucleotides match TRBD2. The ends lost 4 bases at V and 2 bases at J; junction bases unmatched: 7. The CDR3 length is 17 residues. Germline values: CDR1 SGHRS, CDR2 YFSETQ. Written as DNA, the CDR3 is TGCGCCAGCAGCCCGGGGACTAGCGGGATGAACACAGATACGCAGTATTTT. Residues: CASSPGTSGMNTDTQYF.

The chain is built from TRBV7-2 and TRBJ2-5; 10 nucleotides agree with TRBD1. The germline V gene has CDR1 SGHTA and CDR2 FQGNSA. The CDR3 length is 16 residues. Unmatched junction bases numbered 9, after V lost 5 bases and J lost 3 bases. The chain's CDR3 is CASSHRVGTGEETQYF. As DNA, the CDR3 is TGTGCCAGCAGCCACAGGGTAGGGACAGGGGAAGAGACCCAGTACTTC.

This clone is a singleton in its sample. The rearrangement uses TRBV6-2 or TRBV6-3 and TRBJ2-4; TRBD2 aligns across 12 bases. The junction had 8 bases not matched to a gene; V was cut back by 2 bases and J by 0 bases. Germline assignment: CDR1 MNHEY and CDR2 SVGEGT. This CDR3 contains 19 residues. CDR3: CASSYQLAGGSLAKNIQYF. CDR3 DNA: TGTGCCAGCAGTTACCAACTAGCGGGGGGCTCCCTAGCCAAAAACATTCAGTACTTC.

The V and J genes are TRBV6-1 and TRBJ1-1, with D maybe TRBD1 (6 bases). This CDR3 contains 13 residues. Deletions cut 3 bases from V and 5 bases from J, with 10 bases between. From germline, CDR1 is MNHNS and CDR2 SASEGT. The CDR3 protein is CASSDRGWTEAFF. CDR3 nucleotide sequence: TGTGCCAGCAGTGACAGGGGTTGGACTGAAGCTTTCTTT.

The rearrangement joins TRBV19 to TRBJ2-2; 9 bases fit TRBD2. This CDR3 is built from 15 residues. Germline V gives CDR1 LNHDA, CDR2 SQIVND (reference sequence). With V trimmed by 5 bases and J by 2 bases, 3 bases remained unmatched. The CDR3 DNA follows: TGTGCCAGTAGTGCAGCGGGGGGAAACACCGGGGAGCTGTTTTTT. It encodes CASSAAGGNTGELFF.